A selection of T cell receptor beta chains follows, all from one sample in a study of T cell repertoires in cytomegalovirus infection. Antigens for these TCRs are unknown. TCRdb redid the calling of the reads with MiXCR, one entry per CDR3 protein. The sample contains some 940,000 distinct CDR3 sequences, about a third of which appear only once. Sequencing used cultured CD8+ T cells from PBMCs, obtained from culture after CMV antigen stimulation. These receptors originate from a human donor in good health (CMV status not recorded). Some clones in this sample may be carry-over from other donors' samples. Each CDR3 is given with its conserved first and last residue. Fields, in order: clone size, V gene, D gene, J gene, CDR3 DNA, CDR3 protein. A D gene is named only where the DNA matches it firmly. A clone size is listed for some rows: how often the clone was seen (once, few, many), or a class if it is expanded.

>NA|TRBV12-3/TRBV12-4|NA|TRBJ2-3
TGTGCCAGCAGTTCTTACCCTAGGACGCAGTATTTT
CASSSYPRTQYF
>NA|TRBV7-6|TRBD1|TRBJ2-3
TGTGCCAGCACCACGACAATCACCGACAGGGTTTACACAGATACGCAGTATTTT
CASTTTITDRVYTDTQYF
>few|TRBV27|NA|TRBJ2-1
TGTGCCAGCAGTCAGGGGCGGGGGCACAATGAGCAGTTCTTC
CASSQGRGHNEQFF
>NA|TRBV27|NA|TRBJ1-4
TGTGCCAGCAGGGTGGCAACTAATGAAAAACTGTTTTTT
CASRVATNEKLFF
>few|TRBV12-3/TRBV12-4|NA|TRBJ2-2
TGTGCCAGCAGACAGGTTCACACCGGGGAGCTGTTTTTT
CASRQVHTGELFF
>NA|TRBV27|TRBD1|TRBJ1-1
TGTGCCAGTCAGGGGGTACTGAACACTGAAGCTTTCTTT
CASQGVLNTEAFF
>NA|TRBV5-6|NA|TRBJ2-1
TGTGCCAGCAGCTCCGGCTCCTCGGCCCAGTTCTTC
CASSSGSSAQFF
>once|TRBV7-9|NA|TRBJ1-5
TGTGTCAGCAGCGCATCCAATCAGCCCCAGCATTTT
CVSSASNQPQHF
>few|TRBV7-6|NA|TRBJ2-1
TGTGCCAGCAGCTCCCAACTAGTTAGCGTCTCCTACAATGAGCAGTTCTTC
CASSSQLVSVSYNEQFF
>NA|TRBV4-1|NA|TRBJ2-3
TGCGCCAGCAGCCAAGCACAGGATCCGCAGTATTTT
CASSQAQDPQYF
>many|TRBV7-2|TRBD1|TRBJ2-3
TGTGCCAGCAGCTTAGAGGACAGGGGCACAGATACGCAGTATTTT
CASSLEDRGTDTQYF
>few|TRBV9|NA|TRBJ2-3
TGTGCCAGCAGCGTAGATGCTAGCGCAAGCACAGATACGCAGTATTTT
CASSVDASASTDTQYF
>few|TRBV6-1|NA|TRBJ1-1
TGTGCCAGCAGTGAAAGGGTCATGAACACTGAAGCTTTCTTT
CASSERVMNTEAFF
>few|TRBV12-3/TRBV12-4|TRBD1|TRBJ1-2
TGTGCCAGCAGTTTGTTGGGACAGGGTCGGTCTGGCTACACCTTC
CASSLLGQGRSGYTF
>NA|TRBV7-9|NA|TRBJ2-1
TGTGCCAGCAGCTCCCCTGGGGGCTTCGACTACAATGAGCAGTTCTTC
CASSSPGGFDYNEQFF
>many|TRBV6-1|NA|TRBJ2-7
TGTGCCAGCTTAATTTGGGGGGCCTCGTCCTACGAGCAGTACTTC
CASLIWGASSYEQYF
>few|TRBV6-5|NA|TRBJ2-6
TGTGCCAGCGGGGATTTTGGGGCCAACGTCCTGACTTTC
CASGDFGANVLTF
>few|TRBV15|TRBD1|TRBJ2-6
TGTGCCACCAGCAGAGAAACCTCGACAGGGGGAAACTCTGGGGCCAACGTCCTGACTTTC
CATSRETSTGGNSGANVLTF
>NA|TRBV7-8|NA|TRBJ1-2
TGTGCCAGCAGCTTAGCGTTAGGCGGCTACACCTTC
CASSLALGGYTF
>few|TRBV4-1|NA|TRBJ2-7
TGCGCCAGCAGCCAAGATATGGGTTGGTCATACGAGCAGTACTTC
CASSQDMGWSYEQYF
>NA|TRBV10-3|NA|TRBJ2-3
TGTGCCATCAGTGAGAGGGGGGGCACAGATACGCAGTATTTT
CAISERGGTDTQYF
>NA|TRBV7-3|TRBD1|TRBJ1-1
TGTGCCAGCAGCTTGAGGGCGACAGGGCAGGTGAACACTGAAGCTTTCTTT
CASSLRATGQVNTEAFF
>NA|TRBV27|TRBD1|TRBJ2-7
TGTGCCAGCAGCCGAACAGGGGAAGGATTTTACGAGCAGTACTTC
CASSRTGEGFYEQYF
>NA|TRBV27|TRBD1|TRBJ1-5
TGTGCCAGCAGTTTATCAATACCCGGGACAGGCGGGGATCAGCCCCAGCATTTT
CASSLSIPGTGGDQPQHF
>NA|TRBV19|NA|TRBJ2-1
TGTGCCACCCACTCGTACGAGCGACGCAATGAGCAGTTCTTC
CATHSYERRNEQFF
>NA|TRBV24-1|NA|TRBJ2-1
TGTGCCACCAGTGGTGGGGATGGTCCCTACAATGAGCAGTTCTTC
CATSGGDGPYNEQFF
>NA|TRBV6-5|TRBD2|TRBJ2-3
TGTGCCAGCACCTATAGCGGGGGGGTAACAGATACGCAGTATTTT
CASTYSGGVTDTQYF
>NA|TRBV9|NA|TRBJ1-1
TGTGCCAGCAGCCCCTACAGTGGGAACACTGAAGCTTTCTTT
CASSPYSGNTEAFF
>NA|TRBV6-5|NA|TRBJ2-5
TGTGCCAGCAGTTACTCTGGACTAGTGGGGGCCCAGACCCAGTACTTC
CASSYSGLVGAQTQYF
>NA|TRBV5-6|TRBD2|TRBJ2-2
TGTGCCAGCAGCCATAGCGGGATGAACACCGGGGAGCTGTTTTTT
CASSHSGMNTGELFF
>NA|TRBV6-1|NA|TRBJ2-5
TGTGCCAGCATAGACTCCCCAGCGACCCAGTACTTC
CASIDSPATQYF
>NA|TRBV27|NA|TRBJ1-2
TGTGCCAGCAGTTTATATCCGGTGAACTATGGCTACACCTTC
CASSLYPVNYGYTF
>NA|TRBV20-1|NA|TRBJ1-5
TGCCCCCCAAGGGAAACCTCGGGAAAGCCCCAGCATTTT
CPPRETSGKPQHF
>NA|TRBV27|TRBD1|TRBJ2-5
TGTGCCAGCAGTTTCGGGACAGGGGGCGTGGGAGAGACCCAGTACTTC
CASSFGTGGVGETQYF
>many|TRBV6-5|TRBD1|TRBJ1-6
TGTGCCAGCAGTTACGCTGGGACAGGGGTTATAGGGTTGAATTCACCCCTCCACTTT
CASSYAGTGVIGLNSPLHF
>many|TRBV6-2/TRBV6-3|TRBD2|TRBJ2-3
TGTGCCAGCGTAGCGGGGACCACAGATACGCAGTATTTT
CASVAGTTDTQYF
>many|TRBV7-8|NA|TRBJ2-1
TGTGCCAGCAGCTTAGCGGCCTCCTACAATGAGCAGTTCTTC
CASSLAASYNEQFF
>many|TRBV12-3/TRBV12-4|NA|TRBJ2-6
TGTGCCAGCAGTTTTACCTTTGGGGCCAACGTCCTGACTTTC
CASSFTFGANVLTF
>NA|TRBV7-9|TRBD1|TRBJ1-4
TGTGCCAGCAGCGCGACAGGGGGTGGAGAAAAACTGTTTTTT
CASSATGGGEKLFF
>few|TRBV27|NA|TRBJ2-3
TGTGCCAGCACCACGTTGGGGGGCGAACCTCAAGATACGCAGTATTTT
CASTTLGGEPQDTQYF
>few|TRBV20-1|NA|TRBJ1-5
TGCAGTGCACCGGGACGGACCAATCAGCCCCAGCATTTT
CSAPGRTNQPQHF
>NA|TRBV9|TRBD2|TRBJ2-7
TGTGCCAGCAGCGTAGGGACTAGCGCCATCTACGAGCAGTACTTC
CASSVGTSAIYEQYF
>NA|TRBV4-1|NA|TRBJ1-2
TGCGCCAGCAGCCAAGGGGGGGAAAACTATGGCTACACCTTC
CASSQGGENYGYTF
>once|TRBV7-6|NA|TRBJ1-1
TGTGCCAGCGGGGTAGGGCAGGCTGAAGCTTTCTTT
CASGVGQAEAFF
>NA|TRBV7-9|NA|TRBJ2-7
TGTGCCAGCAGCTTCCTAGCAGGTAGCTCCTACGAGCAGTACTTC
CASSFLAGSSYEQYF